This T cell receptor beta chain emerged from a study of blood T cell repertoires in COVID-19 (dated by TCRdb to the early 2020s). About the investigation overall: The collaborator samples originated in the United States, Italy and Spain and spanned the acute and convalescent phases of COVID-19. HLA class I and class II types, where available, came from metadata supplied by the sample provider rather than from assay-based typing. The samples were drawn from the first 160 participants of the ongoing ImmuneRACE study and from 950 to 1,500 subjects provided by 6 global collaborators. Subjects who had been exposed to COVID-19, were actively infected with it, or had recovered from it provided the deeply sampled blood TCRbeta repertoires that made up the dataset. The prospective study material was composed of cDNA or gDNA derived from T cells, B-cell-depleted T cells, or PBMCs. The repertoires were released in a freely available public database meant as a resource for research on the immune response to SARS-CoV-2. The sample metadata nearly always contained a de-identified subject ID, COVID-19 status, age in years and sex. The paper's findings and limits, for the study overall: The amount of clinical and demographic metadata varied by source and participant and was provided uncurated.

Collaborating institutions collected whole blood in K2EDTA tubes following their own protocols. For TCRbeta analysis, collaborators shipped samples in one of three forms: frozen whole blood, isolated PBMCs, or DNA extracted from either of those sample types. The immunoSEQ Assay, a bias-controlled multiplex PCR, was used to amplify TCRbeta CDR3 regions from genomic DNA. As for the original processing: Within the assay, amplification of reference gene primers was used to estimate how many nucleated cells each sample contained. To quantify the absolute abundance of each unique TCRbeta CDR3 rearrangement, sequence reads were collapsed and filtered. For each sample, productive Simpson clonality was calculated as the square root of Simpson's diversity index over productive rearrangements. In TCRdb, the immuneACCESS table is reduced to in-frame sequences with V and J assigned. These tables do not hold every clone; where another copy was compared, an unresolved V gene accounts for under half, and the others remain unexplained. D and trimming were read from the DNA, whereas the V and J calls and clone size are those reported in that table. The sample data list roughly 280,000 clones, and about nine tenths of these were observed just once. Around 2% of the sample lies in the top ten.

Regarding this clone: What this receptor recognizes is not known. No base-level quality is on record; no much larger clone is a single base apart.

As encoded in the germline V gene, CDR1 is SGHVS while CDR2 is FNYEAQ. Measured from the cysteine to the phenylalanine, the CDR3 is 16 residues long. Only the CDR3 part of the read is kept: 48 bases, read in frame from the first base. The germline V end is reduced by 5 bases and the J end by 5 bases; junction bases left unmatched: 11. Sequenced material: peripheral blood. The V and J genes are TRBV7-6 and TRBJ2-1; 8 bases in between match TRBD2. This sequence originates from a man between 50 and 59 years old with acute or convalescent COVID-19. The DNA sequence is TGTGCCAGCAGCCAACATCCGGGACTAGGAGACAATGAGCAGTTCTTC. Its translation reads: CASSQHPGLGDNEQFF.